Listed below are T cell receptor beta chains from one sample, sequenced in a study of blood T cell repertoires in COVID-19. TCRdb's table, derived via immunoSEQ multiplex PCR, lists solely in-frame clones and lacks some. The table includes approximately 170,000 clones, around 81% detected once. The sample comprised peripheral blood. The receptors originated from a man aged 65 to 79 who had recovered from COVID-19. Each CDR3 is given with its conserved first and last residue. D genes are given only for firm matches. The size of a clone is reported for some rows only, either as once, few or many, or as a class for expanded clones.

J: TRBJ2-1
size: .
D: .
V: TRBV7-2
DNA: TGTGCCAGCAGCTTAGTATCGGACAGAGAGCAGTTCTTC
CDR3: CASSLVSDREQFF

J: TRBJ1-6
size: .
D: .
V: TRBV5-1
DNA: TGCGCCAGCAGCATGGCCCCCAGGTCGGATTCACCCCTCCACTTT
CDR3: CASSMAPRSDSPLHF

J: TRBJ2-7
size: .
D: .
V: TRBV3-1/TRBV3-2
DNA: TGTGCCAGCAGCCAAGCCCGGGAGCAGTACTTC
CDR3: CASSQAREQYF

J: TRBJ2-2
size: .
D: TRBD2
V: TRBV3-1/TRBV3-2
DNA: TGTGCCAGCAGCCTTCCGGGACTAGCGGGGTACACCGGGGAGCTGTTTTTT
CDR3: CASSLPGLAGYTGELFF

J: TRBJ2-7
size: .
D: TRBD2
V: TRBV19
DNA: TGTGCCAGTAGTCCCCGGGGAGCGGGAGCTCGAGAGCAGTACTTC
CDR3: CASSPRGAGAREQYF

J: TRBJ1-5
size: once
D: .
V: TRBV5-5
DNA: TGTGCCAGCAGCACCGGGACACCGAATCAGCCCCAGCATTTT
CDR3: CASSTGTPNQPQHF

J: TRBJ1-6
size: .
D: .
V: TRBV21-1
DNA: TGTGCCAGCACCCCAGATCCGACAATCTCCTATAATTCACCCCTCCACTTT
CDR3: CASTPDPTISYNSPLHF

J: TRBJ1-1
size: .
D: TRBD1
V: TRBV11-3
DNA: TGTGCCAGCAGCTTAGATCCAGGGGGCCACACTGAAGCTTTCTTT
CDR3: CASSLDPGGHTEAFF

J: TRBJ2-7
size: few
D: .
V: TRBV6-1
DNA: TGTGCCAGCAGTGGAGGGGGCGGGGAGGTCTCCTACGAGCAGTACTTC
CDR3: CASSGGGGEVSYEQYF

J: TRBJ2-5
size: .
D: .
V: TRBV2
DNA: TGTGCCAGCACTCCGGGGAGTCCCCCTGAGACCCAGTACTTC
CDR3: CASTPGSPPETQYF

J: TRBJ1-2
size: .
D: .
V: TRBV25-1
DNA: TGTGCCAGCAGTGACGGGGAGTTATACTATGGCTACACCTTC
CDR3: CASSDGELYYGYTF

J: TRBJ2-7
size: .
D: .
V: TRBV3-1/TRBV3-2
DNA: TGTGCCAGCAGCCAAGTAAGAGGCCGAGGCGGGTACGAGCAGTACTTC
CDR3: CASSQVRGRGGYEQYF

J: TRBJ2-5
size: .
D: .
V: TRBV28
DNA: TGTGCCAGCAGTTTGGGACTGCGCCAAGAGACCCAGTACTTC
CDR3: CASSLGLRQETQYF

J: TRBJ2-4
size: .
D: TRBD1
V: TRBV11-2
DNA: TGTGCCAGCAGCTTAGATCCGGGGACAGGATCCACCCTAGCCAAAAACATTCAGTACTTC
CDR3: CASSLDPGTGSTLAKNIQYF

J: TRBJ1-6
size: once
D: .
V: TRBV19
DNA: TGTGCCAGTAGACTCGGTCAGGCGAGCTCCTATAATTCACCCCTCCACTTT
CDR3: CASRLGQASSYNSPLHF

J: TRBJ1-3
size: .
D: .
V: TRBV5-4
DNA: TGTGCCAGCAGCCGATCCCGACAGGAGGACACCATATATTTT
CDR3: CASSRSRQEDTIYF

J: TRBJ1-1
size: few
D: .
V: TRBV5-1
DNA: TGCGCCAGCAGCGGACTTGGACAGCCGAACACTGAAGCTTTCTTT
CDR3: CASSGLGQPNTEAFF

J: TRBJ2-5
size: .
D: .
V: TRBV21-1
DNA: TGTGCCAGCAGCCCCCCAGACGCAGCTTCGACAGGGGTGGGTTCAGGAGAGACCCAGTACTTC
CDR3: CASSPPDAASTGVGSGETQYF

J: TRBJ1-2
size: .
D: .
V: TRBV30
DNA: TGTGCCTGGAGCTCCAATGGCGACAACCTCTATGGCTACACCTTC
CDR3: CAWSSNGDNLYGYTF

J: TRBJ1-1
size: few
D: TRBD1
V: TRBV15
DNA: TGTGCCACCAGCTTCGGGACAGGGGAAGACACTGAAGCTTTCTTT
CDR3: CATSFGTGEDTEAFF

J: TRBJ2-1
size: .
D: .
V: TRBV7-2
DNA: TGTGCCAGCAGCTCCACTAGGAACCTCAATGAGCAGTTCTTC
CDR3: CASSSTRNLNEQFF

J: TRBJ1-2
size: once
D: TRBD1
V: TRBV7-2
DNA: TGTGCCAGCAGCTTAACCAGGGGGCGGTTGGATGGCTACACCTTC
CDR3: CASSLTRGRLDGYTF

J: TRBJ2-7
size: .
D: .
V: TRBV14
DNA: TGTGCCAGCAGGAGCGGGTACTCCTACGAGCAGTACTTC
CDR3: CASRSGYSYEQYF

J: TRBJ1-1
size: .
D: .
V: TRBV2
DNA: TGTGCCAGCAGTGAGGAGGGGAACACTGAAGCTTTCTTT
CDR3: CASSEEGNTEAFF